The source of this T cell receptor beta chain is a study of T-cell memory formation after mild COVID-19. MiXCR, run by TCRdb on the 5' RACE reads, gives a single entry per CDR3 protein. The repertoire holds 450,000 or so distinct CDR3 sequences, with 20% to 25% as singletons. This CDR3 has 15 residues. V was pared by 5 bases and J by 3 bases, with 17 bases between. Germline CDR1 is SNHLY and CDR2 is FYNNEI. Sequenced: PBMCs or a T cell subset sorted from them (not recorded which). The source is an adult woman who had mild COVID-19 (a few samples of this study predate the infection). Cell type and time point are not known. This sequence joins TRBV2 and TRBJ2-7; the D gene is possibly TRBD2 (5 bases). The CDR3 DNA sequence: TGTGCCAGCAGTACTAGAACACGGCCCGACTACGAGCAGTACTTC. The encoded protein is CASSTRTRPDYEQYF.